The rows below give T cell receptor beta chains drawn from one sample of a study of patients and donors after allogeneic stem cell transplantation. TCRdb passed the RT-PCR reads through MiXCR, listing each CDR3 protein once. The data show some 960,000 distinct CDR3 sequences, around 17% seen once. Sequencing was performed on blood, either unsorted or a sorted T cell fraction (not recorded which). These receptors came from a human donor who was either an allogeneic HSCT recipient or a stem cell or donor lymphocyte infusion donor (not recorded which). It is not recorded whose cells these are; they may come from a transplant donor. The CDR3 runs from the conserved cysteine through the conserved F or W. A D gene is named only where the DNA matches it firmly. Part of the rows lack a size; the others show once, few, many or a class for expanded clones.

d_call | j_call | v_call | clone_size | cdr3_nt | cdr3_aa
. | TRBJ2-1 | TRBV7-6 | . | TGTGCCAGCAGCCGCAGCGGGTTCGAGTACAATGAGCAGTTCTTC | CASSRSGFEYNEQFF
. | TRBJ2-7 | TRBV12-3/TRBV12-4 | few | TGTGCCAGCGGTGTGGGGCTATCCTACGAGCAGTACTTC | CASGVGLSYEQYF
. | TRBJ2-2 | TRBV20-1 | few | TGCAGTGCTAGAGCCTGGAAGGTTAGGAACACCGGGGAGCTGTTTTTT | CSARAWKVRNTGELFF
. | TRBJ2-7 | TRBV6-5 | few | TGTGCCAGCAGTTACTCGTCCCGCCCCCGCTTCTACGAGCAGTACTTC | CASSYSSRPRFYEQYF
TRBD2 | TRBJ2-5 | TRBV2 | . | TGTGCCACGTCAGGGACTAGCGTTACAGAGACCCAGTACTTC | CATSGTSVTETQYF
. | TRBJ1-3 | TRBV7-9 | few | TGTGCCAGCAGCGTAATGGGGCGATCTGGAAACACCATATATTTT | CASSVMGRSGNTIYF
. | TRBJ2-1 | TRBV10-2 | once | TGCGCCAGCAGTGGGTGGGGGGGCCCCGATGAGCAGTTCTTC | CASSGWGGPDEQFF
. | TRBJ1-4 | TRBV12-3/TRBV12-4 | few | TGTGCCAGCAGTTTCGCTACCCGGGGTCAAACTAATGAAAAACTGTTTTTT | CASSFATRGQTNEKLFF
. | TRBJ2-3 | TRBV9 | . | TGTGCCAGCAGCCCCCGGACAGGCGGAGGGGCAGATACGCAGTATTTT | CASSPRTGGGADTQYF
. | TRBJ1-1 | TRBV5-1 | few | TGCGCCAGCAGCCCTGGTGTGATGGCTGAAGCTTTCTTT | CASSPGVMAEAFF
. | TRBJ1-4 | TRBV30 | few | TGTGCCTGGGGACCGGGACAACCGAATGAAAAACTGTTTTTT | CAWGPGQPNEKLFF
TRBD1 | TRBJ1-1 | TRBV4-2 | . | TGTGCCAGCAGCCAGGTGACAGGGATCTCGGAAGCTTTCTTT | CASSQVTGISEAFF
. | TRBJ2-7 | TRBV5-5 | . | TGTGCCAGCAGCGGCGGGCGGGGAGAGGACGAGCAGTACTTC | CASSGGRGEDEQYF
. | TRBJ1-3 | TRBV12-3/TRBV12-4 | many | TGTGCCAGCAGTTCGACGAGAGCCTCTGGAAACACCATATATTTT | CASSSTRASGNTIYF
TRBD1 | TRBJ2-2 | TRBV5-5 | few | TGTGCCAGCAGCTCCGGGACAGGGTATTCCGGGGAGCTGTTTTTT | CASSSGTGYSGELFF
. | TRBJ2-7 | TRBV12-3/TRBV12-4 | few | TGTGCCAGCAGTTTAGGGGGTTGGTCTAAACACTACGAGCAGTACTTC | CASSLGGWSKHYEQYF
TRBD2 | TRBJ2-6 | TRBV5-1 | many | TGCGCCAGCAGCTTAGGGACTAGCGTCTCTGGGGCCAACGTCCTGACTTTC | CASSLGTSVSGANVLTF
TRBD2 | TRBJ2-1 | TRBV4-3 | . | TGCGCCAGCAGCCAAGAATTAATAGCGGGGGGGGGCACGGATGAGCAGTTCTTC | CASSQELIAGGGTDEQFF
. | TRBJ1-5 | TRBV12-3/TRBV12-4 | few | TGTGCCAGCAGTTTAGCGCAGGGGCCGAATCAGCCCCAGCATTTT | CASSLAQGPNQPQHF
. | TRBJ2-1 | TRBV12-3/TRBV12-4 | . | TGTGCCAGCAGTACAGGCTTTGAGCAGTTCTTC | CASSTGFEQFF
TRBD2 | TRBJ2-1 | TRBV6-1 | . | TGTGCCAGCAGCCCTAGCGGGAGTGACTTCGATGAGCAGTTCTTC | CASSPSGSDFDEQFF
. | TRBJ2-1 | TRBV7-2 | many | TGTGCCAGCAGCTTAGTAGGTATGAATGAGCAGTTCTTC | CASSLVGMNEQFF
TRBD1 | TRBJ1-5 | TRBV20-1 | . | TGCAGTGCTAGTGGGGACAGGGCTGACAATCAGCCCCAGCATTTT | CSASGDRADNQPQHF
TRBD2 | TRBJ2-3 | TRBV30 | . | TGTGCCTTGCGATCTAGCGGGAGATTAGATACGCAGTATTTT | CALRSSGRLDTQYF
TRBD1 | TRBJ1-1 | TRBV30 | . | TGTGCCTTAACCGGGACAGGGAACACTGAAGCTTTCTTT | CALTGTGNTEAFF
TRBD2 | TRBJ2-3 | TRBV7-8 | . | TGTGCCAGCAGCTCAGCGGGGGGGGAAACAGATACGCAGTATTTT | CASSSAGGETDTQYF
. | TRBJ1-2 | TRBV12-3/TRBV12-4 | few | TGTGCCAGCAGTTTTGGCGGGGGCGGGGGCTACACCTTC | CASSFGGGGGYTF
TRBD1 | TRBJ2-7 | TRBV6-5 | few | TGTGCCAGCAGTTACGAGGGCAGGGGGCGCCAGGAGCAGTACTTC | CASSYEGRGRQEQYF
. | TRBJ2-3 | TRBV5-1 | . | TGCGCCAGCAGCCCCGGGACCCGTCTCCCGGATACGCAGTATTTT | CASSPGTRLPDTQYF
TRBD1 | TRBJ1-2 | TRBV5-1 | few | TGCGCCAGCAGCTTGGCCACAGGGGTCGGTGGCTACACCTTC | CASSLATGVGGYTF
. | TRBJ2-2 | TRBV25-1 | . | TGTGCCAGCAGTGAGGGGGGAGGGAACACCGGGGAGCTGTTTTTT | CASSEGGGNTGELFF
TRBD2 | TRBJ2-3 | TRBV7-2 | . | TGTGCCAGCAGCTTACGTACTGCGGGGGGGCTGAGAGATACGCAGTATTTT | CASSLRTAGGLRDTQYF
. | TRBJ1-1 | TRBV7-2 | . | TGTGCCAGCAGCTTAGCGCTGGGGGCCGTTCTGAACACTGAAGCTTTCTTT | CASSLALGAVLNTEAFF
. | TRBJ2-3 | TRBV21-1 | few | TGTGCCAGCAGCAAAGATCGTGGCAGGCCGATCTATAGCACAGATACGCAGTATTTT | CASSKDRGRPIYSTDTQYF
. | TRBJ1-2 | TRBV6-5 | few | TGTGCCAGCAGTTACTCGGACATAAGAGGATATGGCTACACCTTC | CASSYSDIRGYGYTF
. | TRBJ1-6 | TRBV25-1 | few | TGTGCCAGCAGTGAATTGGACGTACGTAATTCACCCCTCCACTTT | CASSELDVRNSPLHF
. | TRBJ1-1 | TRBV7-9 | . | TGTGCCAGCAGCCCCACTAAAGGCAGGGAGGTGTGGGCTTTCTTT | CASSPTKGREVWAFF
. | TRBJ1-4 | TRBV7-6 | many | TGTGCCAGCAGCCTCCCTGGGCAGGAAAATGAAAAACTGTTTTTT | CASSLPGQENEKLFF
. | TRBJ2-3 | TRBV6-2/TRBV6-3 | few | TGTGCCAGCAGTTACTCGAATGAGTGGATGGCAGATACGCAGTATTTT | CASSYSNEWMADTQYF
. | TRBJ2-3 | TRBV20-1 | few | TGCAGTGCTAGCCAGTTGGGGGTGCAAGGCACAGATACGCAGTATTTT | CSASQLGVQGTDTQYF
TRBD2 | TRBJ2-3 | TRBV10-3 | . | TGTGCCATCCGGGGGGTCACAGATACGCAGTATTTT | CAIRGVTDTQYF
. | TRBJ1-6 | TRBV4-1 | . | TGCGCCAGCAGCCAAGATCGGTCAGGCTCCTATAATTCACCCCTCCACTTT | CASSQDRSGSYNSPLHF
. | TRBJ2-7 | TRBV12-3/TRBV12-4 | many | TGTGCCAGCAGTCCTCTTGGGAAGAACGAGCAGTACTTC | CASSPLGKNEQYF
. | TRBJ2-7 | TRBV7-9 | . | TGTGCCAGCAGCACCCGGGACGGAGGGGATTACGAGCAGTACTTC | CASSTRDGGDYEQYF
. | TRBJ1-5 | TRBV20-1 | few | TGCAGTGCTAGAGAGTCCGGGGTAGGCAATCAGCCCCAGCATTTT | CSARESGVGNQPQHF
TRBD1 | TRBJ2-7 | TRBV3-1 | . | TGTGCCAGCAGCCGACTGACAGGGGGCGTCACCTACGAGCAGTACTTC | CASSRLTGGVTYEQYF